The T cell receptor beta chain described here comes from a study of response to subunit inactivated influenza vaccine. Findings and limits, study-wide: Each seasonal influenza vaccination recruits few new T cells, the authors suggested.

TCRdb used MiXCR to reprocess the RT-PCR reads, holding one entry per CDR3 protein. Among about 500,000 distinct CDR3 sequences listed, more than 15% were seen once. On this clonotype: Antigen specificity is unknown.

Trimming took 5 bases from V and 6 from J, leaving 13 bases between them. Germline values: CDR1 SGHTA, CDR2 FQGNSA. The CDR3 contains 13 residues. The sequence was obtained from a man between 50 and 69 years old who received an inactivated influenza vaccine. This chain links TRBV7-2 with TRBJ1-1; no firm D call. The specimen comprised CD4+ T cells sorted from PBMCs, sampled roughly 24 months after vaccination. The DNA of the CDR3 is TGTGCCAGCAGCCTCAAATCTGGGTCTGAAGCTTTCTTT. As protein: CASSLKSGSEAFF. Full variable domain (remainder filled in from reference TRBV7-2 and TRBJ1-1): GAGVSQSPSNKVTEKGKDVELRCDPISGHTALYWYRQSLGQGLEFLIYFQGNSAPDKSGLPSDRFSAERTGGSVSTLTIQRTQQEDSAVYLCASSLKSGSEAFFGQGTRLTVV.